A selection of T cell receptor beta chains follows, all from one sample in a study of cytotoxic CD8 clonotypes in ibrutinib-treated CLL. Assay used: immunoSEQ multiplex PCR; TCRdb lists only in-frame clones, some missing. The top ten hold about 40% of the sample, which has some 120,000 clones, 58% seen once. The sample consisted of PBMCs, taken after 24 months of ibrutinib treatment. These receptors all stem from a human donor with chronic lymphocytic leukemia. The CDR3 runs from the conserved cysteine through the conserved F or W. The D gene is left open where the match is weak. Size tells how often a clone was seen (once, few, many) or the class of an expanded clone, and some rows leave it out.

v_gene: TRBV18; d_gene: -; abundance: few; j_gene: TRBJ1-3; CDR3nt: TGTGCCAGCTCACGTGGCTCTGGAAACACCATATATTTT; CDR3aa: CASSRGSGNTIYF
v_gene: TRBV5-1; d_gene: TRBD2; abundance: -; j_gene: TRBJ2-5; CDR3nt: TGCGCCAGCAGCACGACGGGACTAGCGATAAGGGAGACCCAGTACTTC; CDR3aa: CASSTTGLAIRETQYF
v_gene: TRBV9; d_gene: -; abundance: -; j_gene: TRBJ1-6; CDR3nt: TGTGCCAGCAGCAGGGACACCCTCTATAATTCACCCCTCCACTTT; CDR3aa: CASSRDTLYNSPLHF
v_gene: TRBV14; d_gene: TRBD1; abundance: -; j_gene: TRBJ2-7; CDR3nt: TGTGCCAGCAGCCAAGGGGTACAGGGGTCCTACGAGCAGTACTTC; CDR3aa: CASSQGVQGSYEQYF
v_gene: TRBV29-1; d_gene: -; abundance: -; j_gene: TRBJ2-3; CDR3nt: TGCGTCGGGAGCACAGATACGCAGTATTTT; CDR3aa: CVGSTDTQYF
v_gene: TRBV6-1; d_gene: -; abundance: -; j_gene: TRBJ2-7; CDR3nt: TGTGCCAGCAGTGAAGACAGGACCCTAGCCTACGAGCAGTACTTC; CDR3aa: CASSEDRTLAYEQYF
v_gene: TRBV9; d_gene: -; abundance: -; j_gene: TRBJ2-7; CDR3nt: TGTGCCAGCAGCGTAGCTGGTCTCGGGTACGAGCAGTACTTC; CDR3aa: CASSVAGLGYEQYF
v_gene: TRBV9; d_gene: -; abundance: -; j_gene: TRBJ2-6; CDR3nt: TGTGCCAGCTCCCCCCTAGGACAGCCTAATGGGGCCAACGTCCTGACTTTC; CDR3aa: CASSPLGQPNGANVLTF
v_gene: TRBV5-1; d_gene: -; abundance: -; j_gene: TRBJ2-7; CDR3nt: TGCGCCAGCAGCTTGGGCCCCCAATCGGATGAGCAGTACTTC; CDR3aa: CASSLGPQSDEQYF
v_gene: TRBV5-6; d_gene: -; abundance: -; j_gene: TRBJ1-1; CDR3nt: TGTGCCAGCAGCTTGGGCCGGGGGAAGACTGAAGCTTTCTTT; CDR3aa: CASSLGRGKTEAFF
v_gene: TRBV6-6; d_gene: TRBD1; abundance: -; j_gene: TRBJ1-1; CDR3nt: TGTGCCAGCAGTTCCGGGACAGGGTTGAACACTGAAGCTTTCTTT; CDR3aa: CASSSGTGLNTEAFF
v_gene: TRBV6-5; d_gene: -; abundance: few; j_gene: TRBJ2-7; CDR3nt: TGTGCCAGCAGTTACTCGAGAGGGGTCTCCTACGAGCAGTACTTC; CDR3aa: CASSYSRGVSYEQYF
v_gene: TRBV7-3; d_gene: TRBD1; abundance: -; j_gene: TRBJ2-5; CDR3nt: TGTGCCAGCAGCTTAAAAGCAGACAGGGAAGACCAAGAAGAGACCCAGTACTTC; CDR3aa: CASSLKADREDQEETQYF
v_gene: TRBV10-2; d_gene: -; abundance: -; j_gene: TRBJ2-2; CDR3nt: TGCGCCAGCAGTGGGCCAGGGGCGAACACCGGGGAGCTGTTTTTT; CDR3aa: CASSGPGANTGELFF
v_gene: TRBV6-5; d_gene: -; abundance: -; j_gene: TRBJ2-1; CDR3nt: TGTGCCAGCAGTTCAACAGGGTACCAGTTCTTC; CDR3aa: CASSSTGYQFF
v_gene: TRBV30; d_gene: -; abundance: -; j_gene: TRBJ2-7; CDR3nt: TGTGCCTGGAGCAGGGTGGGGATATCCTACGAGCAGTACTTC; CDR3aa: CAWSRVGISYEQYF
v_gene: TRBV5-6; d_gene: TRBD2; abundance: -; j_gene: TRBJ2-2; CDR3nt: TGTGCCAGCAGCTCGCGGGGGAGGATATACACCGGGGAGCTGTTTTTT; CDR3aa: CASSSRGRIYTGELFF
v_gene: TRBV5-1; d_gene: -; abundance: -; j_gene: TRBJ2-7; CDR3nt: TGCGCCAGCAGCGTGGACAGTCCCTACGAGCAGTACTTC; CDR3aa: CASSVDSPYEQYF
v_gene: TRBV28; d_gene: -; abundance: many; j_gene: TRBJ1-1; CDR3nt: TGTGCCAGCAGTCTCCGGGGCGCGGGGAACACTGAAGCTTTCTTT; CDR3aa: CASSLRGAGNTEAFF
v_gene: TRBV6-9; d_gene: -; abundance: few; j_gene: TRBJ1-6; CDR3nt: TGTGCCAGCAGTAACCGGGACACTTCGTCTAAAAATTCACCCCTCCACTTT; CDR3aa: CASSNRDTSSKNSPLHF
v_gene: TRBV9; d_gene: -; abundance: few; j_gene: TRBJ2-3; CDR3nt: TGTGCCAGCAGCAAGACAGCTGGCACAGATACGCAGTATTTT; CDR3aa: CASSKTAGTDTQYF
v_gene: TRBV7-2; d_gene: -; abundance: -; j_gene: TRBJ1-6; CDR3nt: TGTGCCAGCAGCTTCGATCGGCAGCCCTATAATTCACCCCTCCACTTT; CDR3aa: CASSFDRQPYNSPLHF
v_gene: TRBV1; d_gene: -; abundance: -; j_gene: TRBJ2-1; CDR3nt: -; CDR3aa: CTSSQDQVGGGAAPNRNEQFF
v_gene: TRBV10-2; d_gene: -; abundance: few; j_gene: TRBJ2-1; CDR3nt: TGCGCCAGCAGCGCCGGGACCGCATCTTACAATGAGCAGTTCTTC; CDR3aa: CASSAGTASYNEQFF
v_gene: TRBV6-5; d_gene: -; abundance: few; j_gene: TRBJ2-7; CDR3nt: TGTGCCAGTTCAACACGGGACGAGCAGTACTTC; CDR3aa: CASSTRDEQYF
v_gene: TRBV2; d_gene: -; abundance: -; j_gene: TRBJ2-1; CDR3nt: TGTGCCAGCAGTTTACTAGCCCCCTACAATGAGCAGTTCTTC; CDR3aa: CASSLLAPYNEQFF
v_gene: TRBV29-1; d_gene: TRBD1; abundance: few; j_gene: TRBJ2-3; CDR3nt: TGCAGCGTCTTACAGGGGGATGGCACAGATACGCAGTATTTT; CDR3aa: CSVLQGDGTDTQYF
v_gene: TRBV5-8; d_gene: -; abundance: -; j_gene: TRBJ1-6; CDR3nt: TGTGCCAGCAGCTTCGGCCAGGAGAATTCACCCCTCCACTTT; CDR3aa: CASSFGQENSPLHF
v_gene: TRBV18; d_gene: -; abundance: -; j_gene: TRBJ1-5; CDR3nt: TGTGCCAGCTCACCCCAGGCGGCCCGCAAGCCCCAGCATTTT; CDR3aa: CASSPQAARKPQHF
v_gene: TRBV27; d_gene: -; abundance: few; j_gene: TRBJ2-7; CDR3nt: TGTGCCAGCAGCCCGGGACAGACGATACGCGGGGGGTACTTC; CDR3aa: CASSPGQTIRGGYF
v_gene: TRBV18; d_gene: -; abundance: few; j_gene: TRBJ2-1; CDR3nt: TGTGCCAGCTCACCTGGGGCAGGGGAGAATGAGCAGTTCTTC; CDR3aa: CASSPGAGENEQFF
v_gene: TRBV7-9; d_gene: TRBD1; abundance: -; j_gene: TRBJ2-3; CDR3nt: TGTGCCAGCAGCTTACAGGGGGCGGCAGATACGCAGTATTTT; CDR3aa: CASSLQGAADTQYF
v_gene: TRBV4-2; d_gene: -; abundance: -; j_gene: TRBJ1-2; CDR3nt: TGTGCCAGCAGCCAAGATGATGGCTATGGCTACACCTTC; CDR3aa: CASSQDDGYGYTF
v_gene: TRBV19; d_gene: -; abundance: -; j_gene: TRBJ1-5; CDR3nt: TGTGCCAGTAGTGCCCAGTTATATAGCAATCAGCCCCAGCATTTT; CDR3aa: CASSAQLYSNQPQHF
v_gene: TRBV30; d_gene: -; abundance: -; j_gene: TRBJ1-3; CDR3nt: TGTGCCTGGGCCCTAAACTCTGGAAACACCATATATTTT; CDR3aa: CAWALNSGNTIYF
v_gene: TRBV6-5; d_gene: -; abundance: -; j_gene: TRBJ1-4; CDR3nt: TGTGCCAGCAGTTCGACAGTTCGGGCCGAAAAACTGTTTTTT; CDR3aa: CASSSTVRAEKLFF
v_gene: TRBV21-1; d_gene: -; abundance: -; j_gene: TRBJ1-2; CDR3nt: TGTGCCAGCAGCAAGACCTCCTCGGGGTTCGGGGGCTACACCTTC; CDR3aa: CASSKTSSGFGGYTF
v_gene: TRBV19; d_gene: TRBD1; abundance: few; j_gene: TRBJ1-5; CDR3nt: TGTGCCAGTAGACGACAGGGGGATCAGCCCCAGCATTTT; CDR3aa: CASRRQGDQPQHF
v_gene: TRBV18; d_gene: -; abundance: many; j_gene: TRBJ2-5; CDR3nt: TGTGCCAGCTCACGGCTAGAGACCCAGTACTTC; CDR3aa: CASSRLETQYF